The T cell receptor beta chain under discussion was sequenced for a study of T cell changes during pregnancy in multiple sclerosis. Profiling relied on immunoSEQ multiplex PCR, and the TCRdb table lists in-frame clones only, not all of them. The repertoire holds tens of thousands of clones, with almost 90% as singletons. The clonotype comes from a female donor in good health, enrolled as a control in a pregnancy study. This material consisted of peripheral blood, taken after pregnancy.

The CDR3 DNA follows: TGTGCCAGCAGCAGGATTACAGGGGCCCAGGGCTATGGCTACACCTTC. Encoded protein: CASSRITGAQGYGYTF. J is TRBJ1-2 and V is TRBV11-2; 7 bases agree with TRBD1. CDR3 length equals 16 residues. The V gene's germline CDR1 is SGHAT and CDR2 FQNNGV. With 5 bases clipped from V and 4 bases from J, the junction kept 13 bases outside the gene matches. Full variable domain (rest looked up from reference TRBV11-2 and TRBJ1-2): EAGVAQSPRYKIIEKRQSVAFWCNPISGHATLYWYQQILGQGPKLLIQFQNNGVVDDSQLPKDRFSAERLKGVDSTLKIQPAKLEDSAVYLCASSRITGAQGYGYTFGSGTRLTVV.